Listed here are 25 T cell receptor beta chains from one sample, sequenced in a study of T-cell memory formation after mild COVID-19. In TCRdb, the 5' RACE reads were re-called with MiXCR into one record per CDR3 protein. The sample holds hundreds of thousands of distinct CDR3 sequences; around 30% are singletons and the top ten take approximately 12%. The sample comprised PBMCs or a T cell subset sorted from them (not recorded which). The receptors here all came from an adult woman who had mild COVID-19 (a few samples of this study predate the infection). Cell type and time point are not known.

This clonotype was counted between two and nine times. The chain uses TRBV29-1 and TRBJ1-1; D possibly corresponds to TRBD1 (6 bases). The CDR3 contains 14 residues. The V end lost 6 bases, the J end lost 4 bases, and 18 bases lay between the germline ends. CDR1 is SQVTM and CDR2 is ANQGSEA in the germline V gene. CDR3 DNA sequence: TGCAGCGTCCTTGGGGGGGCAGGCGTCACTGAAGCTTTCTTT. Its protein product is CSVLGGAGVTEAFF.

V usage is TRBV12-3 or TRBV12-4 and J usage is TRBJ1-5, with D perhaps matching TRBD1 (5 bases). V lost 9 bases, J lost 0 bases, and 12 bases lay in between. The CDR3 is made up of 14 amino acids. In DNA, the CDR3 is TGTGCCAGGATGAGGACACATAGCAATCAGCCCCAGCATTTT. Its translation: CARMRTHSNQPQHF.

V is TRBV27 and J is TRBJ2-7; 7 nucleotides line up with TRBD1. CDR1 is MNHEY, CDR2 SMNVEV, per germline (reference sequence). This CDR3 has 15 amino acids. After removal of 5 bases from V and 2 bases from J, the junction contained 9 bases not matched to a gene. The DNA for the CDR3 is TGTGCCAGCAGTCGACAGGGCAGGGTTGCCTACGAGCAGTACTTC. As protein: CASSRQGRVAYEQYF.

The chain combines TRBV2 with TRBJ2-3; tentatively, D is TRBD2 (6 bases). In germline, CDR1 is SNHLY, CDR2 FYNNEI. V was clipped by 6 bases and J by 7 bases, with 14 bases between them. The CDR3 is made up of 13 amino acids. The CDR3 nucleotides read TGTGCCAGCAGCCCCAGGGAGGCTAATACGCAGTATTTT. Translated, it gives CASSPREANTQYF.

The rearrangement uses TRBV7-6 and TRBJ2-3, with a weak D call TRBD2 (5 bases). The V end lost 0 bases, the J end lost 2 bases, and 9 bases lay between the germline ends. The CDR3 is made up of 15 amino acids. Germline V gives CDR1 SGHVS, CDR2 FNYEAQ. CDR3 loop: CASSLAGASTDTQYF. DNA of the CDR3: TGTGCCAGCAGCTTAGCGGGAGCTTCCACAGATACGCAGTATTTT.

The CDR3 protein is CSAWSGSGGASEQFF. The CDR3 bases are TGCAGTGCTTGGTCGGGTAGCGGGGGGGCAAGTGAGCAGTTCTTC. This chain joins TRBV20-1 and TRBJ2-1; TRBD2 matches 11 bases. The germline V gene has CDR1 DFQATT and CDR2 SNEGSKA (reference sequence). The trim removed 5 bases at V and 9 bases at J, leaving 12 bases unmatched. This CDR3 has 15 amino acids.

Only a few counts were recorded for this clonotype. The rearrangement joins TRBV7-2 to TRBJ2-1; TRBD2 aligns across 10 bases. Per germline, CDR1 SGHTA and CDR2 FQGNSA. The CDR3 spans 14 residues. Unmatched junction bases numbered 7, after V lost 5 bases and J lost 9 bases. CDR3: CASSQTSGKSEQFF. CDR3 sequence (DNA): TGTGCCAGCAGCCAAACTAGCGGGAAAAGTGAGCAGTTCTTC.

The V and J genes are TRBV5-1 and TRBJ2-3; TRBD2 agrees at 9 bases. The V gene end was trimmed by 0 bases and the J gene end by 4 bases; junction bases not matched to a gene: 3. Germline lookup yields CDR1 SGHRS and CDR2 YFSETQ. The CDR3 contains 15 residues. The CDR3 sequence: CASSLAIAGADTQYF. The CDR3 nucleotides are TGCGCCAGCAGCTTGGCAATAGCGGGAGCAGATACGCAGTATTTT.

The chain recombines TRBV24-1 with TRBJ1-5; 9 bases are a match to TRBD1. V lost 3 bases and J lost 4; bases outside the gene matches: 3. CDR3 length equals 15 residues. Looked up from germline, CDR1 is KGHDR and CDR2 is SFDVKD. CDR3 sequence: CATSDPGQGNQPQHF. Written as DNA, the CDR3 is TGTGCCACCAGTGATCCGGGACAGGGTAATCAGCCCCAGCATTTT.

This chain joins TRBV20-1 and TRBJ1-2, with TRBD1 matching over 8 bases. J gave up 2 bases and V 3 bases, and 11 bases lay outside the gene matches. This CDR3 is 16 amino acids long. Germline assignment: CDR1 DFQATT and CDR2 SNEGSKA (reference sequence). DNA for the CDR3: TGCAGTGCTAGGGCCACAGGGGGAGAAGGAAACTATGGCTACACCTTC. Protein product: CSARATGGEGNYGYTF.

This clonotype was counted only a few times. The genes are TRBV2 and TRBJ2-4, with 10 bases aligning to TRBD1. Germline loops: CDR1 SNHLY, CDR2 FYNNEI. The trim removed 5 bases at V and 0 bases at J, leaving 10 bases unmatched. There are 18 residues in the CDR3. Here the CDR3 reads CASSTGTGVYLAKNIQYF. The CDR3 coding sequence is TGTGCCAGCAGTACCGGGACAGGGGTTTACCTAGCCAAAAACATTCAGTACTTC.

This clonotype has just a few counts. V gene TRBV7-9 combines with J gene TRBJ2-7; possible D gene TRBD1, 6 bases. The CDR3 is 13 residues long. V was shortened by 1 base and J by 6 bases, with 10 bases between the two germline ends. The germline CDR1 and CDR2 sequences are SEHNR and FQNEAQ (reference sequence). CDR3 loop: CASSLGTVGEQYF. CDR3 nucleotide sequence: TGTGCCAGCAGCTTAGGGACAGTCGGCGAGCAGTACTTC.

J is TRBJ2-5 and V is TRBV6-5; D gene uncertain. The CDR3 is 13 amino acids. Between the trimmed V and J ends, which lost 0 bases and 5 bases, there was a span of 7 bases. Germline CDR1 MNHEY, CDR2 SVGAGI. CDR3 nucleotide sequence: TGTGCCAGCAGTTACTCACCCGGGGAGACCCAGTACTTC. Its translation: CASSYSPGETQYF.

The chain links TRBV6-2 or TRBV6-3 to TRBJ2-7, with 11 bases matching TRBD2. In germline, CDR1 is MNHEY, CDR2 SVGEGT. The CDR3 contains 15 residues. With 0 bases clipped from V and 6 bases from J, the junction kept 4 bases outside the gene matches. DNA for the CDR3: TGTGCCAGCAGTTACTCTGAACTAGCGGGGGTCGAGCAGTACTTC. Translated, it gives CASSYSELAGVEQYF.

This clonotype was detected only a few times. V and J are TRBV11-2 and TRBJ2-7; TRBD1 might be the D (6 bases). The CDR3 is made up of 15 amino acids. The germline gives CDR1 SGHAT, CDR2 FQNNGV. V lost 3 bases, J lost 3 bases, and 15 bases lay in between. CDR3 loop: CASSFGTGNVYEQYF. The DNA of the CDR3 is TGTGCCAGCAGCTTCGGTACAGGGAATGTCTACGAGCAGTACTTC.

This clonotype was observed a few times. V and J are TRBV14 and TRBJ2-3; D remains unclear. Germline values: CDR1 SGHDN, CDR2 FVKESK. Deletions cut 5 bases from V and 6 bases from J, with 12 bases between. The CDR3 extends over 13 amino acids. The CDR3 DNA is TGTGCCAGCAGCTGGACCAGACCCGATACGCAGTATTTT. Translation: CASSWTRPDTQYF.

In its sample, this clonotype was seen a few times. This chain uses TRBV4-1 with TRBJ1-1; D call uncertain. Germline lookup yields CDR1 MGHRA and CDR2 YSYEKL. Trimming cost V 0 bases and J 6 bases, with 11 bases left between them. This CDR3 is built from 14 residues. Here the CDR3 DNA reads TGCGCCAGCAGCCAAGATCCCACGTTTTCTGAAGCTTTCTTT. It translates to CASSQDPTFSEAFF.

J is TRBJ1-1 and V is TRBV20-1; possibly TRBD1 for D (5 bases). The CDR3 has 13 amino acids. The germline V gene encodes CDR1 DFQATT and CDR2 SNEGSKA (reference sequence). V was pared by 0 bases and J by 5 bases, with 10 bases between. As DNA, the CDR3 is TGCAGTGCTAGAGAAGGGACGGTTACTGAAGCTTTCTTT. This translates into CSAREGTVTEAFF.

The sample holds one count of this clonotype. The V gene is TRBV12-3 or TRBV12-4, the J gene TRBJ1-2, with 7 bases fitting TRBD1. CDR3 length equals 12 residues. Trimming took 6 bases from V and 8 from J; bases not matched to a gene: 6. The CDR3, as DNA: TGTGCCAGCAGGCAACAGGGGTTCGGCTACACCTTC. It encodes CASRQQGFGYTF.

The chain carries TRBV20-1 and TRBJ2-3; D is undetermined. Per germline, CDR1 DFQATT and CDR2 SNEGSKA (reference sequence). V was cut by 1 base and J by 3 bases, with 2 bases left in between. The CDR3 has 11 amino acids. The CDR3 reads CSARGTDTQYF. The CDR3 DNA reads TGCAGTGCTAGAGGAACAGATACGCAGTATTTT.

This chain connects TRBV9 to TRBJ2-3; TRBD2 matches 8 bases. Germline-derived CDR1 and CDR2 are SGDLS and YYNGEE. This CDR3 spans 16 amino acids. V was clipped by 1 base and J by 4 bases; unmatched bases: 8. The CDR3: CASSVHGRAESDTQYF. CDR3 DNA: TGTGCCAGCAGCGTACACGGGAGGGCCGAGTCAGATACGCAGTATTTT.

V is TRBV19 and J is TRBJ2-7; possible D gene TRBD2, 5 bases. The V end lost 1 base, the J end lost 4 bases, and 11 bases lay between the germline ends. Germline CDR1 LNHDA, CDR2 SQIVND (reference sequence). The CDR3 runs to 14 residues. CDR3: CASSIGRGKYEQYF. The CDR3 DNA sequence: TGTGCCAGTAGTATAGGACGGGGAAAGTACGAGCAGTACTTC.

This clonotype came up a few times. No DNA is shown, since the ends of the CDR3 on it are uncertain; the CDR3 is the one TCRdb lists. The chain is built from TRBV15 and TRBJ1-1. From its first to its last residue, the CDR3 has 11 amino acids. Germline V lookup: CDR1 LNHNV, CDR2 YYDKDF (reference sequence). This chain's CDR3 is CATSSSSRAFF.

This clonotype was observed at least ten times. The chain has TRBV11-2 and TRBJ2-1, with 7 positions matching TRBD2. Germline trimming cut 3 bases from V and 0 bases from J; bases unmatched to any gene: 2. This CDR3 comprises 15 residues. Germline V lookup: CDR1 SGHAT, CDR2 FQNNGV. This CDR3 reads CASSFQRGSYNEQFF. The CDR3 DNA reads as TGTGCCAGCAGCTTTCAGCGGGGCTCCTACAATGAGCAGTTCTTC.

J is TRBJ2-7 and V is TRBV28, with D possibly matching TRBD1 (5 bases). The CDR3 totals 16 residues. CDR1 MDHEN and CDR2 SYDVKM come from the germline V gene. Trimming removed 6 bases at V and 6 bases at J, with 24 bases between. Here the CDR3 reads CASSQTSAGGAIEQYF. The CDR3, as DNA: TGTGCCAGCAGCCAAACCTCGGCCGGTGGGGCTATCGAGCAGTACTTC.